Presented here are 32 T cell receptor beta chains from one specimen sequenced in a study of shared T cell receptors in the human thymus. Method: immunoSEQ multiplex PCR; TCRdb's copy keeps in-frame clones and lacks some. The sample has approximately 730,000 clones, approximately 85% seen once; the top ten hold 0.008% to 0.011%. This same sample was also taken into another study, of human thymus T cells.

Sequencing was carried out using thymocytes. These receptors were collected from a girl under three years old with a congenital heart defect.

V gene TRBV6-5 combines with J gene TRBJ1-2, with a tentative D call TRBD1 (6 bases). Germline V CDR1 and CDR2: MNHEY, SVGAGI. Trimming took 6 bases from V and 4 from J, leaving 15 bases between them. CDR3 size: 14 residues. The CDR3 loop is CASRTDRRGYGYTF. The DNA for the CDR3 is TGTGCCAGCAGAACCGACAGGCGAGGCTATGGCTACACCTTC.

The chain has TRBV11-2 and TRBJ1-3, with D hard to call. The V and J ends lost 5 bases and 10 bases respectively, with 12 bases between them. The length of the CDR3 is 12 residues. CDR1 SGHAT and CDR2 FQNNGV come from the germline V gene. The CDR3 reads CASSLGLPTIYF. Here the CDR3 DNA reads TGTGCCAGCAGCCTAGGACTCCCTACCATATATTTT.

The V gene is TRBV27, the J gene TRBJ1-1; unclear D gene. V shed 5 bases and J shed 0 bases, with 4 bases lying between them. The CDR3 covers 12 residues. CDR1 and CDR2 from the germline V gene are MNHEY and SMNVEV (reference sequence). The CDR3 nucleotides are TGTGCCAGCAGTCACATGAACACTGAAGCTTTCTTT. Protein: CASSHMNTEAFF.

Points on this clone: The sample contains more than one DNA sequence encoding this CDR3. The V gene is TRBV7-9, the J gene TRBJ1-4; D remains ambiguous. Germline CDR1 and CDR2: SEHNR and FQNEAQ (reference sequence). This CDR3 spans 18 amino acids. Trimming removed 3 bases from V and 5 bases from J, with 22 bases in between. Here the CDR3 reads CASSLARGWGGGNEKLFF. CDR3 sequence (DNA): TGTGCCAGCAGCTTGGCGCGGGGTTGGGGAGGAGGGAATGAAAAACTGTTTTTT.

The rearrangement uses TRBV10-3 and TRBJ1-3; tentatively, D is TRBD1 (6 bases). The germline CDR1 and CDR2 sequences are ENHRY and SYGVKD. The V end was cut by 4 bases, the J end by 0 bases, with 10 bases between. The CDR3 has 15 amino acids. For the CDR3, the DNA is TGTGCCATCAGTGGGACAGATAGCTCTGGAAACACCATATATTTT. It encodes CAISGTDSSGNTIYF.

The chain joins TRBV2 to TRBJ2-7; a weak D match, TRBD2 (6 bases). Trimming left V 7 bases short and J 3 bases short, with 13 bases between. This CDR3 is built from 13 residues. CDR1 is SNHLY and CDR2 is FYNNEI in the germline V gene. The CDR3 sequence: CASKGGQGYEQYF. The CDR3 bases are TGTGCCAGCAAAGGAGGGCAGGGCTACGAGCAGTACTTC.

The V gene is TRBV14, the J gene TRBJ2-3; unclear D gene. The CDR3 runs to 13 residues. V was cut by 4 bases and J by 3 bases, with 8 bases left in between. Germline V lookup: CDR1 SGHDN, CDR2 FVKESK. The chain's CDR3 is CASSLQSTDTQYF. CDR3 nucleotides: TGTGCCAGCAGCCTCCAGTCAACAGATACGCAGTATTTT. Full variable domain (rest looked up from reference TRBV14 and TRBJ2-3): EAGVTQFPSHSVIEKGQTVTLRCDPISGHDNLYWYRRVMGKEIKFLLHFVKESKQDESGMPNNRFLAERTGGTYSTLKVQPAELEDSGVYFCASSLQSTDTQYFGPGTRLTVL.

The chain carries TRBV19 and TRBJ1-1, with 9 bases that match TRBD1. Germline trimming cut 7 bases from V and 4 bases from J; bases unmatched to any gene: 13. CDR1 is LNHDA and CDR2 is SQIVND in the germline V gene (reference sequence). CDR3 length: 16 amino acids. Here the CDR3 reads CASTMTGGEGSTEAFF. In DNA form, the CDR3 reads TGTGCCAGTACCATGACAGGGGGTGAGGGAAGCACTGAAGCTTTCTTT.

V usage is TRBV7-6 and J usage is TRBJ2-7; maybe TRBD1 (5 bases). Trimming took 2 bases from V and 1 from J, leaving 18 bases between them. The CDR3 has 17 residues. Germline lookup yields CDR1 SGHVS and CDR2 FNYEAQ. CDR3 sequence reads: CASSLPLGRAASYEQYF. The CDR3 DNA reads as TGTGCCAGCAGCTTACCGCTTGGCAGGGCCGCTTCCTACGAGCAGTACTTC.

CDR3 protein: CASSLGTGGAWGTEAFF. The CDR3, as DNA: TGTGCCAGCAGCTTGGGGACAGGGGGCGCTTGGGGCACTGAAGCTTTCTTT. The chain carries TRBV5-6 and TRBJ1-1; 11 bases map to TRBD1. Looked up from germline, CDR1 is SGHDT and CDR2 is YYEEEE. The CDR3 is 17 amino acids. The J segment lost 4 bases and the V segment lost 0 bases, leaving 8 bases of the junction unmatched.

The CDR3 spells CASSLESPTSGGNNEQFF. The CDR3 nucleotides read TGTGCCAGCAGCTTAGAGTCTCCCACTAGCGGGGGGAACAATGAGCAGTTCTTC. The V call is TRBV7-4, the J call TRBJ2-1; 12 bases map to TRBD2. CDR1 SGHVT and CDR2 SQSDAQ come from the germline V gene. The ends lost 1 base at V and 5 bases at J; junction bases unmatched: 9. The CDR3 contains 18 residues. Full variable domain (remainder filled in from reference TRBV7-4 and TRBJ2-1): GAGVSQSPRYKVAKRGRDVALRCDSISGHVTLYWYRQTLGQGSEVLTYSQSDAQRDKSGRPSGRFSAERPERSVSTLKIQRTEQGDSAVYLCASSLESPTSGGNNEQFFGPGTRLTVL.

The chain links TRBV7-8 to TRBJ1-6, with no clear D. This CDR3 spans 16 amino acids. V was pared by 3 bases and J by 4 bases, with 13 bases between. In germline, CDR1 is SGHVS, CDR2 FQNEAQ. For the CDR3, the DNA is TGTGCCAGCAGCTTCCTGAGGACTGAATATAATTCACCCCTCCACTTT. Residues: CASSFLRTEYNSPLHF.

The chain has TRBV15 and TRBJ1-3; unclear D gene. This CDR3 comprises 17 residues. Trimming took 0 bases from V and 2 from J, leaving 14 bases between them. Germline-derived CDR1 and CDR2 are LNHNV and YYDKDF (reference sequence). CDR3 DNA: TGTGCCACCAGCAGAGATTACGGAGGGTGGGCTGGAAACACCATATATTTT. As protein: CATSRDYGGWAGNTIYF.

The CDR3 nucleotides read TGTGCCAGCAGTGAGTCAGGGATCATACCGACGCAGTTCTTC. Residues: CASSESGIIPTQFF. V usage is TRBV6-1 and J usage is TRBJ2-1; possible D gene TRBD1, 5 bases. Per germline, CDR1 MNHNS and CDR2 SASEGT. With 3 bases removed from V and 12 bases from J, the gap between germline ends came to 18 bases. There are 14 residues in the CDR3.

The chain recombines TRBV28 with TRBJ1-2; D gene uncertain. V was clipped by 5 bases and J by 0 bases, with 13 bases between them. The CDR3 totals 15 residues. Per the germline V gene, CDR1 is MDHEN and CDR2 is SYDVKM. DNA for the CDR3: TGTGCCAGCAGTCGTACACCAGGTTCTAACTATGGCTACACCTTC. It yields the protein CASSRTPGSNYGYTF.

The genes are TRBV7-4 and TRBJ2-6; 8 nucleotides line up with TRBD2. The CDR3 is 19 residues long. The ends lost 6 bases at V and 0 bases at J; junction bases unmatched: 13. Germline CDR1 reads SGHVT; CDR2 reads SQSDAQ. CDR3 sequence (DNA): TGTGCCAGCAGTCAAGCGGGGGCAGGGACAAGCTCTGGGGCCAACGTCCTGACTTTC. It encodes CASSQAGAGTSSGANVLTF. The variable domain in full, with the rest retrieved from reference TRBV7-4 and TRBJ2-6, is GAGVSQSPRYKVAKRGRDVALRCDSISGHVTLYWYRQTLGQGSEVLTYSQSDAQRDKSGRPSGRFSAERPERSVSTLKIQRTEQGDSAVYLCASSQAGAGTSSGANVLTFGAGSRLTVL.

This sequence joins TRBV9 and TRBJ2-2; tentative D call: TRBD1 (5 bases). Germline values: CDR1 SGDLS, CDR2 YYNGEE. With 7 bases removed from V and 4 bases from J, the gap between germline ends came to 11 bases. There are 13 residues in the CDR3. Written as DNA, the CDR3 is TGTGCCAGCGGAGAAAGGGGCACCGGGGAGCTGTTTTTT. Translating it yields CASGERGTGELFF.

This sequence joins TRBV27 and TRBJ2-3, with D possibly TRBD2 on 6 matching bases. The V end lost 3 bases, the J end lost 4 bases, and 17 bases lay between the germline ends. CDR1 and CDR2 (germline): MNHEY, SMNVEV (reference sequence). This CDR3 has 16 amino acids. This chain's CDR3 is CASSFGGSRVPDTQYF. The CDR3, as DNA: TGTGCCAGCAGTTTTGGAGGGAGTAGAGTGCCAGATACGCAGTATTTT.

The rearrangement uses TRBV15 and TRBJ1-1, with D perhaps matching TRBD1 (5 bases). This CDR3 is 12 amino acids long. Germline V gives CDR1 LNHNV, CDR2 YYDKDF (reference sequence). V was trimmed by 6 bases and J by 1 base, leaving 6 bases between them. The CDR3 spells CATRQGNTEAFF. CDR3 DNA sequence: TGTGCCACCAGGCAGGGGAACACTGAAGCTTTCTTT.

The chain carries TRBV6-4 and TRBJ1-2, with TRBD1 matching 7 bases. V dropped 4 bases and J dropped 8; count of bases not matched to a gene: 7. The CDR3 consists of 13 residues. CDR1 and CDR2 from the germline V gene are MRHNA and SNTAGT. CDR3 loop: CASSAEGAQGYTF. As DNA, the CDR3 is TGTGCCAGCAGTGCCGAGGGGGCGCAAGGCTACACCTTC.

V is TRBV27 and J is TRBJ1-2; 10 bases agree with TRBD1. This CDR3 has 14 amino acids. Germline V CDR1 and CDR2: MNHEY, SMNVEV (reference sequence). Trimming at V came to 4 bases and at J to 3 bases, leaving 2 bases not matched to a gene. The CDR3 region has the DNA TGTGCCAGCAGTTGGGGACAGGGGCACTATGGCTACACCTTC. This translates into CASSWGQGHYGYTF.

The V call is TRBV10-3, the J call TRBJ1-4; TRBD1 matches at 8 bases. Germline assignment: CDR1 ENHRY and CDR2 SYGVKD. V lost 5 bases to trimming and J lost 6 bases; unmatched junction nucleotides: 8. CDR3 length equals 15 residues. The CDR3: CAISTGQGPYEKLFF. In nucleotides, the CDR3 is TGTGCCATCAGTACCGGACAGGGACCCTATGAAAAACTGTTTTTT.

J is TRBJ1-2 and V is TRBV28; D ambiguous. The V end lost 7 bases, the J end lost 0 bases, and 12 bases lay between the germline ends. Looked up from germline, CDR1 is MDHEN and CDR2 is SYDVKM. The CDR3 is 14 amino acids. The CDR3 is CASNAGIANYGYTF. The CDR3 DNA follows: TGTGCCAGCAATGCGGGGATAGCTAACTATGGCTACACCTTC.

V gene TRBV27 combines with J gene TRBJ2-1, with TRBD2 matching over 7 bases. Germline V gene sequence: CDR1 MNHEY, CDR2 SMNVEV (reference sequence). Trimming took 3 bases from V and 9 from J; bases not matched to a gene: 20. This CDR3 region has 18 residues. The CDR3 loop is CASSFLFQAGPTPSEQFF. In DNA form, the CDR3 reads TGTGCCAGCAGTTTCCTATTTCAAGCGGGGCCAACCCCTAGTGAGCAGTTCTTC.

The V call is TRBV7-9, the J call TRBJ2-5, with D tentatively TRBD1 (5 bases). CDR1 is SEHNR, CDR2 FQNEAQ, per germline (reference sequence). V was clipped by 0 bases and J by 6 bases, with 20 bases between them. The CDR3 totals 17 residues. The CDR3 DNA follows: TGTGCCAGCAGCTTAGCTAACCCAGGGTCGAACCGGAAGACCCAGTACTTC. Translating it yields CASSLANPGSNRKTQYF.

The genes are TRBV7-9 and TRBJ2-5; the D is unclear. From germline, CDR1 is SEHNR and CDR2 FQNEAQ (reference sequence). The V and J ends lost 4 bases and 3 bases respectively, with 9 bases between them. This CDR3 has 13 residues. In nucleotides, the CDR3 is TGTGCCAGCAGCTCCCGATTAGAAGAGACCCAGTACTTC. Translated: CASSSRLEETQYF.

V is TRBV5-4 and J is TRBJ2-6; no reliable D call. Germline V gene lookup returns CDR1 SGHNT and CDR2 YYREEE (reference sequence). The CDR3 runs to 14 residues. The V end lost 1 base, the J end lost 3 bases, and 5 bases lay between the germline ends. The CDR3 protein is CASSLFSGANVLTF. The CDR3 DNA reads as TGTGCCAGCAGCTTGTTCAGTGGGGCCAACGTCCTGACTTTC.

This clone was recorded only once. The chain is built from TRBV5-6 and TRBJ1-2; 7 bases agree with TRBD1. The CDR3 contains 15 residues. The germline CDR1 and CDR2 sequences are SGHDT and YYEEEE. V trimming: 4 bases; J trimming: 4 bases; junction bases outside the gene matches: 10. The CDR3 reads CASSPRRGRSYGYTF. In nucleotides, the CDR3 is TGTGCCAGCAGCCCGAGGAGGGGGCGGTCCTATGGCTACACCTTC.

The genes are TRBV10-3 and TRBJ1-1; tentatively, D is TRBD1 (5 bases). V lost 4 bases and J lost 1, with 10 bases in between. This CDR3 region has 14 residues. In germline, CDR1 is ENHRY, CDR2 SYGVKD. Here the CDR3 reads CAISVMQGNTEAFF. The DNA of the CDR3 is TGTGCCATCAGTGTGATGCAGGGGAACACTGAAGCTTTCTTT.

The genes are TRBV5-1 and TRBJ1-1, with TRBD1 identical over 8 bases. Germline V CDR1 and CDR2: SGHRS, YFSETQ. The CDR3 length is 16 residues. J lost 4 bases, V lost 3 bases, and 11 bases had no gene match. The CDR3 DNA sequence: TGCGCCAGCAGCTACGCAGGGGGCAGGGGGGGCACTGAAGCTTTCTTT. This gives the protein CASSYAGGRGGTEAFF.

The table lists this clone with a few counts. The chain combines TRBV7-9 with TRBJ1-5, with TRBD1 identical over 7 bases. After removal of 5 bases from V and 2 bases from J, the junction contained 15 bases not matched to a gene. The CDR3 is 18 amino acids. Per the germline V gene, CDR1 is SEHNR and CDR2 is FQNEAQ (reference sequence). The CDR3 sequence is CASSHRREGGRGNQPQHF. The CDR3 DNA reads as TGTGCCAGCAGCCACCGAAGAGAAGGGGGCAGGGGCAATCAGCCCCAGCATTTT.

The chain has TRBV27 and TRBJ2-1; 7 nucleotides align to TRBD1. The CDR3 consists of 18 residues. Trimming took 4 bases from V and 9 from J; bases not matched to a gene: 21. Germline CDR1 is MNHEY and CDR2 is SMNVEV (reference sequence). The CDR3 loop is CASSSPHRGPKGDSEQFF. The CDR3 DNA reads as TGTGCCAGCAGTTCTCCGCACAGGGGTCCAAAGGGGGATTCTGAGCAGTTCTTC.